The 2 T cell receptor beta chains below all came from one sample that was sequenced in a study of CD8+ T cells in alopecia areata. Sample treatment: oral pan-JAK inhibitor, 5-10 mg twice daily. Following extraction, RNA underwent reverse transcription to cDNA, which served as the sequencing template. Data came from immunoSEQ multiplex PCR; TCRdb stores just in-frame clones and leaves some out. The sample lists nearly 200,000 clones, 58% occurring once. Sequenced material: CD4+ T cells sorted from blood, taken at week 24, from a patient treated with tofacitinib. These receptors all stem from a human donor with alopecia areata.

This clone was recorded a few times. J is TRBJ2-3 and V is TRBV5-1, with no clear D. Per the germline V gene, CDR1 is SGHRS and CDR2 is YFSETQ. The CDR3 has 13 amino acids. The V and J ends lost 5 bases and 6 bases respectively, with 13 bases between them. The CDR3 loop is CASSFVIDDTQYF. For the CDR3, the DNA is TGCGCCAGCAGTTTTGTAATAGACGATACGCAGTATTTT.

The chain combines TRBV7-6 with TRBJ2-3; 12 nucleotides match TRBD2. The V and J ends lost 5 bases and 2 bases, in that order; junction bases with no gene match: 11. Germline CDR1 and CDR2: SGHVS and FNYEAQ. The CDR3 covers 18 residues. DNA of the CDR3: TGTGCCAGCAGCCTCCATCCCGCTAGCGGGGGGGCCACAGATACGCAGTATTTT. Amino acids: CASSLHPASGGATDTQYF.